The 9 T cell receptor beta chains below all came from one sample that was sequenced in a study of T cell responses to AZD1222 COVID-19 vaccine. TCRdb's copy holds only in-frame clones and misses some; the assay was immunoSEQ multiplex PCR. The sample carries 130,000 to 150,000 clones, 80% to 90% recorded once. This sample comprised peripheral blood, obtained on day 0 of AZD1222 vaccination. The receptors originated from an adult in good health.

The chain links TRBV6-5 to TRBJ1-1; D is undetermined. Trimming took 7 bases from V and 1 from J, leaving 7 bases between them. The CDR3 consists of 12 residues. CDR1 and CDR2 (germline): MNHEY, SVGAGI. The CDR3 loop reads CASNEPNTEAFF. The DNA for the CDR3 is TGTGCCAGCAACGAACCGAACACTGAAGCTTTCTTT.

The gene calls are TRBV18 and TRBJ1-1; no definite D call. Trimming removed 1 base from V and 0 bases from J, with 3 bases in between. Germline values: CDR1 KGHSH, CDR2 LQKENI. The CDR3 loop spans 13 amino acids. CDR3 in amino acids: CASSPQMNTEAFF. The CDR3 bases are TGTGCCAGCTCACCACAGATGAACACTGAAGCTTTCTTT.

The chain links TRBV7-8 to TRBJ1-5; tentative D call: TRBD1 (5 bases). This CDR3 is built from 15 residues. V lost 5 bases and J lost 2, with 13 bases in between. The germline gives CDR1 SGHVS, CDR2 FQNEAQ. The chain's CDR3 is CASSPETAGNQPQHF. DNA for the CDR3: TGTGCCAGCAGCCCAGAGACAGCCGGCAATCAGCCCCAGCATTTT.

This clone was picked up a small number of times. The V gene is TRBV6-6, the J gene TRBJ1-5; the D gene is possibly TRBD1 (5 bases). Germline CDR1 reads MNHNY; CDR2 reads SVGAGI (reference sequence). Trimming took off 6 bases at V and 0 bases at J, with 9 bases between the two ends. The CDR3 has 14 residues. The CDR3 DNA follows: TGTGCCAGCAGGAGAGACAGTAGCAATCAGCCCCAGCATTTT. This translates into CASRRDSSNQPQHF.

This chain uses TRBV18 with TRBJ2-7; 9 bases are a match to TRBD1. The ends lost 3 bases at V and 7 bases at J; junction bases unmatched: 10. CDR1 and CDR2 from the germline V gene are KGHSH and LQKENI. This CDR3 is 15 amino acids long. The CDR3 DNA is TGTGCCAGCTCACCTCCCGGGACAGGGTCGGGAGAGCAGTACTTC. Translation: CASSPPGTGSGEQYF.

V usage is TRBV7-6 and J usage is TRBJ1-4; D gene unclear. Trimming took off 1 base at V and 8 bases at J, with 14 bases between the two ends. CDR1 and CDR2 from the germline V gene are SGHVS and FNYEAQ. The CDR3 is 15 residues long. This chain's CDR3 is CASSLGAGATEKLFF. CDR3 coding DNA: TGTGCCAGCAGCTTAGGGGCAGGAGCCACGGAAAAACTGTTTTTT.

The V and J genes are TRBV24-1 and TRBJ2-1; 10 bases are a match to TRBD2. Germline trimming cut 0 bases from V and 5 bases from J; bases unmatched to any gene: 3. Germline V gene lookup returns CDR1 KGHDR and CDR2 SFDVKD. The CDR3 extends over 16 amino acids. The CDR3 spells CATSDLQLAGNNEQFF. Written as DNA, the CDR3 is TGTGCCACCAGTGATTTGCAACTAGCGGGAAACAATGAGCAGTTCTTC.

CDR3: CASRAGNVYGYTF. The CDR3 DNA reads as TGTGCCAGCAGGGCAGGGAATGTCTATGGCTACACCTTC. The genes are TRBV6-5 and TRBJ1-2; D possibly corresponds to TRBD1 (5 bases). V shed 6 bases and J shed 4 bases, with 12 bases lying between them. Germline loops: CDR1 MNHEY, CDR2 SVGAGI. CDR3 size: 13 residues.

The V gene is TRBV27, the J gene TRBJ1-1; D uncertain. CDR1 is MNHEY, CDR2 SMNVEV, per germline (reference sequence). V was clipped by 4 bases and J by 7 bases, with 13 bases between them. The CDR3 is 13 residues long. The CDR3 protein is CASSSAKTFEAFF. CDR3 coding DNA: TGTGCCAGCAGTTCGGCCAAAACCTTTGAAGCTTTCTTT.